The present T cell receptor beta chain was sequenced within a study of T-cell memory formation after mild COVID-19. Study-level points and caveats: Nothing confirmed that second-wave clones peaking on day 37 were specific for SARS-CoV-2.

Sample barcodes and UMIs were carried by the TCR alpha and TCR beta cDNA libraries that 5'RACE generated with constant-segment primers. TCRdb called the 5' RACE reads again in MiXCR, with one record for every CDR3 protein. The profile shows 300,000 to 350,000 distinct CDR3 sequences, approximately 13% of them singletons. Between the trimmed V and J ends, which lost 0 bases and 5 bases, there was a span of 9 bases. The CDR3 covers 14 residues. In germline, CDR1 is SGHRS, CDR2 YFSETQ. At least ten counts were recorded for this clonotype. What it binds is not known. The rearrangement uses TRBV5-1 and TRBJ1-5; unclear D gene. The receptor was derived from a man in his late teens or twenties who had mild COVID-19 (a few samples of this study predate the infection). Cell type and time point are not known. Sample: PBMCs or a T cell subset sorted from them (not recorded which). DNA for the CDR3: TGCGCCAGCAGCTTGGACGGGATCTATCAGCCCCAGCATTTT. Translation: CASSLDGIYQPQHF.